This T cell receptor beta chain was recorded in a study of brain T cells in children with intractable seizures. Findings and caveats of the study: Patients' HCMV serostatus was unknown; virus specificity rests on CDR3 similarity alone.

The length of the CDR3 is 16 residues. Germline CDR1 is MNHEY and CDR2 is SMNVEV (reference sequence). V was clipped by 6 bases and J by 0 bases; unmatched bases: 5. Time point here: blood from clinic visit 5 months post-surgery; TSC patient then seizure free. Sequencing was limited to surgery cases with top T cell transcript signatures in brain tissue. Before surgery, patients took at least one anti-epileptic drug. To note about this clone: Its specificity is unknown.

Clones were read by immunoSEQ multiplex PCR, and TCRdb kept only the in-frame ones, dropping some. There are approximately 330,000 clones in the sample; over 90% occur only once, and 4.5% to 7% lies in the top ten. The clonotype comes from a boy in the first two years of life with tuberous sclerosis and intractable seizures. The rearrangement links TRBV27 to TRBJ2-6; 7 bases line up with TRBD2. The sequenced sample was peripheral blood, obtained about 5 months after surgery. CDR3 sequence reads: CASRPGGVSGANVLTF. Written as DNA, the CDR3 is TGTGCCAGCAGACCTGGGGGGGTCTCTGGGGCCAACGTCCTGACTTTC.